Each of the 18 T cell receptor beta chains below was sequenced from the same sample in a study of blood T cell repertoires in COVID-19. TCRdb's copy holds only in-frame clones and misses some; the assay was immunoSEQ multiplex PCR. The table shows 110,000 to 150,000 clones, with approximately 80% occurring only once. Source material: peripheral blood. The receptors come from a woman in her forties or fifties with acute or convalescent COVID-19.

V and J are TRBV6-6 and TRBJ1-5; D uncertain. This CDR3 spans 12 amino acids. V gave up 6 bases and J gave up 6 bases, with 9 bases separating them. Germline-derived CDR1 and CDR2 are MNHNY and SVGAGI (reference sequence). CDR3 region: CASRSFGQPQHF. In DNA form, the CDR3 reads TGTGCCAGCAGGTCGTTCGGTCAGCCCCAGCATTTT.

The rearrangement joins TRBV5-6 to TRBJ2-7, with 10 nucleotides matching TRBD1. This CDR3 is built from 14 residues. V dropped 1 base and J dropped 6; count of bases not matched to a gene: 4. Germline V CDR1 and CDR2: SGHDT, YYEEEE. CDR3 in DNA: TGTGCCAGCAGCTTGAGAGACAGGGGGCCCGAGCAGTACTTC. Protein sequence: CASSLRDRGPEQYF.

The gene calls are TRBV28 and TRBJ1-1; a weak D match, TRBD1 (6 bases). This CDR3 is built from 12 residues. CDR1 MDHEN and CDR2 SYDVKM come from the germline V gene. V was shortened by 6 bases and J by 7 bases, with 12 bases between the two germline ends. CDR3 region: CASRWGHGEAFF. The CDR3 DNA sequence: TGTGCCAGCAGGTGGGGGCATGGTGAAGCTTTCTTT.

The gene calls are TRBV19 and TRBJ1-6, with 8 bases matching TRBD1. J was trimmed by 11 bases and V by 1 base; bases with no gene match: 4. Germline V gives CDR1 LNHDA, CDR2 SQIVND (reference sequence). The CDR3 spans 14 residues. The CDR3 spells CASSIGGTGAPLHF. The CDR3 nucleotides are TGTGCCAGTAGTATAGGAGGGACAGGAGCACCCCTCCACTTT.

This chain uses TRBV5-5 with TRBJ1-2; TRBD1 matches at 8 bases. Germline trimming cut 7 bases from V and 5 bases from J; bases unmatched to any gene: 25. Germline V lookup: CDR1 SGHKS, CDR2 YYEKEE (reference sequence). This CDR3 contains 19 residues. CDR3 loop: CASGRQGGWQGASGYGYTF. CDR3 nucleotide sequence: TGTGCCAGCGGACGACAGGGAGGTTGGCAGGGGGCGAGTGGATATGGCTACACCTTC.

The chain is built from TRBV27 and TRBJ1-1, with 7 bases that match TRBD1. Per the germline V gene, CDR1 is MNHEY and CDR2 is SMNVEV (reference sequence). The CDR3 covers 18 residues. The junction had 16 bases not matched to a gene; V was cut back by 5 bases and J by 1 base. The CDR3 is CASSVKPPGGPRNTEAFF. The DNA of the CDR3 is TGTGCCAGCAGTGTCAAACCCCCAGGGGGTCCCAGGAACACTGAAGCTTTCTTT.

This rearrangement joins TRBV20-1 to TRBJ1-2; D is ambiguous. Per the germline V gene, CDR1 is DFQATT and CDR2 is SNEGSKA (reference sequence). Deletions cut 2 bases from V and 7 bases from J, with 8 bases between. This CDR3 has 11 residues. The CDR3 nucleotides are TGCAGTGCTAGACAGGTACCTGGCTACACCTTC. It yields the protein CSARQVPGYTF.

The sample holds one count of this clone. The chain combines TRBV9 with TRBJ1-6; TRBD1 agrees at 8 bases. The CDR3 contains 16 residues. The germline gives CDR1 SGDLS, CDR2 YYNGEE. With 0 bases clipped from V and 9 bases from J, the junction kept 8 bases outside the gene matches. The chain's CDR3 is CASSVVGTGGLSPLHF. CDR3 nucleotide sequence: TGTGCCAGCAGCGTAGTCGGGACAGGCGGACTTTCACCCCTCCACTTT. Full variable domain (outside the CDR3, taken from reference TRBV9 and TRBJ1-6): DSGVTQTPKHLITATGQRVTLRCSPRSGDLSVYWYQQSLDQGLQFLIQYYNGEERAKGNILERFSAQQFPDLHSELNLSSLELGDSALYFCASSVVGTGGLSPLHFGNGTRLTVT.

The CDR3 sequence: CASSRQGLGSYEQYF. In nucleotides, the CDR3 is TGTGCCAGCAGCAGACAGGGGTTAGGATCCTACGAGCAGTACTTC. The rearrangement uses TRBV7-8 and TRBJ2-7; TRBD1 aligns across 8 bases. V was clipped by 5 bases and J by 1 base; unmatched bases: 7. Germline V gives CDR1 SGHVS, CDR2 FQNEAQ. The CDR3 runs to 15 residues.

The V call is TRBV6-6, the J call TRBJ2-3; the D gene is possibly TRBD1 (7 bases). Trimming cost V 6 bases and J 2 bases, with 12 bases left between them. Germline V gives CDR1 MNHNY, CDR2 SVGAGI (reference sequence). The CDR3 sequence is 14 residues long. CDR3 in amino acids: CASSPRGDTDTQYF. The DNA for the CDR3 is TGTGCCAGCAGCCCCAGGGGGGACACAGATACGCAGTATTTT.

This clone has just one count. This rearrangement joins TRBV27 to TRBJ2-1; 11 bases map to TRBD2. The CDR3 contains 18 residues. Germline lookup yields CDR1 MNHEY and CDR2 SMNVEV (reference sequence). The V segment lost 2 bases and the J segment 1 base; nucleotides outside the gene matches: 7. The CDR3 coding sequence is TGTGCCAGCAGTTTAGGTCTAGCGGGGGGAAAATCCTACAATGAGCAGTTCTTC. Amino acid sequence: CASSLGLAGGKSYNEQFF.

The rearrangement links TRBV4-1 to TRBJ1-2; D uncertain. The CDR3 has 17 amino acids. The V end was cut by 4 bases, the J end by 2 bases, with 20 bases between. Germline CDR1 and CDR2: MGHRA and YSYEKL. The CDR3 spells CASSPSSWQKINYGYTF. CDR3 nucleotides: TGCGCCAGCAGCCCATCAAGTTGGCAGAAAATAAACTATGGCTACACCTTC.

The chain combines TRBV5-1 with TRBJ1-4, with D possibly TRBD1 on 6 matching bases. In germline, CDR1 is SGHRS, CDR2 YFSETQ. The CDR3 loop spans 16 amino acids. Trimming left V 4 bases short and J 5 bases short, with 18 bases between. CDR3 protein: CASSPNGGGANEKLFF. In nucleotides, the CDR3 is TGCGCCAGCAGCCCTAATGGGGGGGGCGCAAATGAAAAACTGTTTTTT.

The chain uses TRBV6-5 and TRBJ1-4, with D possibly TRBD1 on 6 matching bases. Germline CDR1 and CDR2: MNHEY and SVGAGI. CDR3 length equals 14 residues. Trimming stripped 6 bases from V and 5 bases from J, with 13 bases between. The CDR3 loop is CASRWEGGNEKLFF. CDR3 sequence (DNA): TGTGCCAGCAGATGGGAAGGGGGAAATGAAAAACTGTTTTTT.

This clone was observed a few times. The chain carries TRBV6-5 and TRBJ1-2; D unresolved. The V end was cut by 0 bases, the J end by 8 bases, with 16 bases between. This CDR3 contains 15 residues. Germline CDR1 and CDR2: MNHEY and SVGAGI. The CDR3 DNA is TGTGCCAGCAGTTACTCGCCCCGAGTAGCCTACGGCTACACCTTC. As protein: CASSYSPRVAYGYTF.

This rearrangement joins TRBV5-1 to TRBJ1-2, with no clear D. V was pared by 4 bases and J by 0 bases, with 7 bases between. The V gene's germline CDR1 is SGHRS and CDR2 YFSETQ. The CDR3 has 13 residues. The CDR3 spells CASSLGTNYGYTF. The DNA for the CDR3 is TGCGCCAGCAGCCTGGGTACTAACTATGGCTACACCTTC.

The chain links TRBV6-2 or TRBV6-3 to TRBJ1-1, with D perhaps TRBD1 (5 bases). Per germline, CDR1 MNHEY and CDR2 SVGEGT. Trimming left V 2 bases short and J 6 bases short, with 7 bases between. This CDR3 is built from 12 residues. The CDR3 sequence: CASSYLGPEAFF. DNA for the CDR3: TGTGCCAGCAGTTACCTGGGGCCTGAAGCTTTCTTT.

This clone came up once. V usage is TRBV19 and J usage is TRBJ1-1, with D unresolved. This CDR3 has 13 amino acids. The germline V gene has CDR1 LNHDA and CDR2 SQIVND (reference sequence). V was pared by 2 bases and J by 0 bases, with 4 bases between. CDR3 residues: CASSIRVNTEAFF. The CDR3 DNA reads as TGTGCCAGTAGTATACGGGTGAACACTGAAGCTTTCTTT.